This TCR beta chain was found in a study of early T cells in non-severe SARS-CoV-2 infection. The ends were cut back, 4 bases at V and 0 bases at J, with 18 bases in the middle. Looked up from germline, CDR1 is LNHNV and CDR2 is YYDKDF (reference sequence). This CDR3 has 17 amino acids. This clonotype has a count of ten or more. TCRdb used MiXCR to reprocess the 5' RACE reads, holding one entry per CDR3 protein. The sample has approximately 79,000 distinct CDR3 sequences; about 13% are singletons. The TCR sequence derives from an adult who was a healthcare worker with PCR-confirmed SARS-CoV-2 infection or an uninfected control (not recorded which). The sequenced sample was whole blood. V and J are TRBV15 and TRBJ1-1, with D maybe TRBD1 (5 bases). CDR3 sequence (DNA): TGTGCCACCAGCAAGTTACGTTCCGGGACGGTGAACACTGAAGCTTTCTTT. Translating it yields CATSKLRSGTVNTEAFF.